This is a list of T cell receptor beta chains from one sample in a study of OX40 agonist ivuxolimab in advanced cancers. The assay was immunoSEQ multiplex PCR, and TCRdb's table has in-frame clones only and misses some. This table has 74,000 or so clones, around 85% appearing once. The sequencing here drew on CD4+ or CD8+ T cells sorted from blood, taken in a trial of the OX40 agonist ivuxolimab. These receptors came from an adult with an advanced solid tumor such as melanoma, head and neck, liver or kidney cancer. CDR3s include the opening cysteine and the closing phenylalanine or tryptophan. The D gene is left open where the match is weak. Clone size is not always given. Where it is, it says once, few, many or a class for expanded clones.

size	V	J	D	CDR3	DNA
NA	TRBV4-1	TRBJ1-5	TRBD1	CASSQDKWTGGQPQHF	TGCGCCAGCAGCCAAGATAAGTGGACAGGAGGACAGCCCCAGCATTTT
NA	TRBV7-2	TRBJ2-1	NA	CASSLITSWEQFF	TGTGCCAGCAGCTTAATCACTTCATGGGAGCAGTTCTTC
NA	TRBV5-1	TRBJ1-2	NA	CASSLARGDGYTF	TGCGCCAGCAGCTTGGCCAGGGGAGACGGCTACACCTTC
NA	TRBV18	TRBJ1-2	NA	CASSPMDDSHTF	TGTGCCAGCTCGCCGATGGACGACTCCCACACCTTC
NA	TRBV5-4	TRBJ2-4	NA	CASSSNLDRTLAKNIQYF	TGTGCCAGCAGCTCGAACCTCGACAGGACCCTAGCCAAAAACATTCAGTACTTC
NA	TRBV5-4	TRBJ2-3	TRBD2	CASSSQLVGGDTQYF	TGTGCCAGCAGCTCTCAACTGGTCGGGGGGGATACGCAGTATTTT
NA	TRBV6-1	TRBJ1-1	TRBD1	CASSHRQGMNTEAFF	TGTGCCAGCAGCCACCGACAGGGCATGAACACTGAAGCTTTCTTT
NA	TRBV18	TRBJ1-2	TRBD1	CASSHTPGQSLSNYGYTF	TGTGCCAGCTCACATACCCCGGGACAGAGCCTTTCTAACTATGGCTACACCTTC
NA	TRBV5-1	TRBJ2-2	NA	CASSLATGAHRELFF	TGCGCCAGCAGCTTAGCCACAGGAGCCCACCGGGAGCTGTTTTTT
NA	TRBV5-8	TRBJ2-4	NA	CASSLGVLEVNIQYF	TGTGCCAGCAGCTTGGGTGTGCTGGAGGTAAACATTCAGTACTTC
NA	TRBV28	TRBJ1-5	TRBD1	CASSPTQGTNQPQHF	TGTGCCAGCAGTCCGACACAGGGGACGAATCAGCCCCAGCATTTT
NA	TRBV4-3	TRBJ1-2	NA	CASSQDWGREGTGYTF	TGCGCCAGCAGCCAGGATTGGGGCAGGGAGGGGACGGGCTACACCTTC
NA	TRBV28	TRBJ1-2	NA	CASTSTATGNYGYTF	TGTGCCAGCACGTCCACGGCTACAGGGAACTATGGCTACACCTTC
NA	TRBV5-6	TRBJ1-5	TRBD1	CASSLEGASNQPQHF	TGTGCCAGCAGCTTGGAGGGGGCGAGCAATCAGCCCCAGCATTTT
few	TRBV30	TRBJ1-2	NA	CAWRGPGLDYGYTF	TGTGCCTGGAGGGGGCCGGGACTGGACTATGGCTACACCTTC
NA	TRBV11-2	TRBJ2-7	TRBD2	CASSIRAASGGMYEQYF	TGTGCCAGCAGCATCCGGGCCGCTAGCGGGGGCATGTACGAGCAGTACTTC
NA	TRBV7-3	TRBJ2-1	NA	CASSFIGGEQFF	TGTGCCAGCAGCTTTATAGGTGGGGAGCAGTTCTTC
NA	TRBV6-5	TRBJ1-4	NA	CASSPDPGMDEKLFF	TGTGCCAGCAGCCCCGATCCGGGGATGGATGAAAAACTGTTTTTT
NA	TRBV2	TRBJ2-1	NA	CASSVGPNFYNEQFF	TGTGCCAGCAGTGTGGGACCGAACTTTTACAATGAGCAGTTCTTC
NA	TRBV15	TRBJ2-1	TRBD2	CATRGLAGVDEQFF	TGTGCCACCAGAGGACTAGCGGGAGTAGATGAGCAGTTCTTC
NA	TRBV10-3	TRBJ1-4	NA	CAIRGGPNEKLFF	TGTGCCATCAGGGGGGGTCCTAATGAAAAACTGTTTTTT
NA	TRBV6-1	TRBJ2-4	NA	CASSVGGPFQYF	TGTGCCAGCAGTGTAGGAGGGCCCTTTCAGTACTTC
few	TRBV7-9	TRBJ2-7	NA	CASSLDRDRSYEQYF	TGTGCCAGCAGCTTGGACCGGGACCGATCATACGAGCAGTACTTC
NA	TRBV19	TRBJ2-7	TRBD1	CASSLGQGFPYEQYF	TGTGCCAGTAGTTTGGGACAGGGCTTCCCCTACGAGCAGTACTTC
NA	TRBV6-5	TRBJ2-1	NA	CASTGSVGEQFF	TGTGCCAGCACGGGGTCAGTGGGTGAGCAGTTCTTC
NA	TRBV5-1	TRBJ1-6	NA	CASSSGQNSPLHF	TGCGCCAGCAGCTCCGGACAGAATTCACCCCTCCACTTT
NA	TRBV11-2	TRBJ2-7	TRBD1	CASSQGPGQGNEQYF	TGTGCCAGCAGCCAGGGCCCGGGACAGGGAAACGAGCAGTACTTC
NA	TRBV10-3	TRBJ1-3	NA	CAISLGSGNTIYF	TGTGCCATCAGCCTGGGCTCTGGAAACACCATATATTTT
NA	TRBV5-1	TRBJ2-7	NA	CASSLAGSSYEQYF	TGCGCCAGCAGCTTGGCCGGGAGCAGTTACGAGCAGTACTTC
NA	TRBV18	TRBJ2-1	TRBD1	CASSSYTGTGGFNEQFF	TGTGCCAGCTCATCCTACACCGGGACAGGGGGCTTCAATGAGCAGTTCTTC
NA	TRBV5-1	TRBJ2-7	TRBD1	CASSPNPGTGNEQYF	TGCGCCAGCAGCCCTAATCCCGGGACAGGGAACGAGCAGTACTTC
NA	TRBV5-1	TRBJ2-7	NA	CASSLNRSPTYEQYF	TGCGCCAGCAGCCTAAACAGGAGCCCAACCTACGAGCAGTACTTC
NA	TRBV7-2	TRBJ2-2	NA	CASSIVSVNTGELFF	TGTGCCAGCAGCATTGTGTCGGTGAACACCGGGGAGCTGTTTTTT
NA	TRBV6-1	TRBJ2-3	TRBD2	CASSAGTNSDTQYF	TGTGCCAGCAGTGCCGGGACTAATTCAGATACGCAGTATTTT
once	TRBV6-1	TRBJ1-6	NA	CARRTDYNSPLHF	TGTGCCAGGCGGACAGACTATAATTCACCCCTCCACTTT
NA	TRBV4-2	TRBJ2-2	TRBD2	CASSQEFSGGALGELFF	TGTGCCAGCAGCCAAGAATTTAGCGGGGGGGCTCTCGGGGAGCTGTTTTTT
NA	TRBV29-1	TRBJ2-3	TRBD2	CSAGWGGGDTQYF	TGCAGCGCTGGGTGGGGGGGAGGAGATACGCAGTATTTT
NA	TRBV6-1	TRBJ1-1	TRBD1	CASSVTGVDTEAFF	TGTGCCAGCAGTGTTACAGGGGTGGACACTGAAGCTTTCTTT
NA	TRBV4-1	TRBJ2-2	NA	CASSQGTVEIGELFF	TGCGCCAGCAGCCAAGGGACCGTCGAGATAGGGGAGCTGTTTTTT
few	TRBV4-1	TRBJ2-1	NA	CASSQVNIVEYNEQFF	TGCGCCAGCAGCCAAGTCAATATTGTAGAATACAATGAGCAGTTCTTC
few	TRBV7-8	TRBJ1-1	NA	CASSRFTEAFF	TGTGCCAGCAGCCGATTCACTGAAGCTTTCTTT
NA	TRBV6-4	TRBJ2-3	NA	CASSEDSTDTQYF	TGTGCCAGCAGTGAGGACAGCACAGATACGCAGTATTTT
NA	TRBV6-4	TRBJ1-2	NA	CASSDSPGYGYTF	TGTGCCAGCAGTGACTCCCCGGGCTATGGCTACACCTTC
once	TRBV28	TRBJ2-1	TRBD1	CASRSGQGSYNEQFF	TGTGCCAGCAGGTCTGGACAGGGCTCCTACAATGAGCAGTTCTTC
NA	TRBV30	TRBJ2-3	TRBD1	CAWASGQGALDTQYF	TGTGCCTGGGCTAGCGGACAGGGGGCATTAGATACGCAGTATTTT
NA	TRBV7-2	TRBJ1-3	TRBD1	CASRPTGGTGNTIYF	TGTGCCAGCAGACCCACAGGGGGAACCGGAAACACCATATATTTT
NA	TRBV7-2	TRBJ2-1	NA	CASSPGAHEQFF	TGTGCCAGCAGCCCCGGGGCCCATGAGCAGTTCTTC
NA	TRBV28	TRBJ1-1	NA	CASSLIGIGRRTEAFF	TGTGCCAGCAGTTTAATTGGGATTGGAAGGCGCACTGAAGCTTTCTTT
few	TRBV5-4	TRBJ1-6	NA	CASSAVGGAWNSPLHF	TGTGCCAGCAGCGCGGTGGGGGGCGCTTGGAATTCACCCCTCCACTTT
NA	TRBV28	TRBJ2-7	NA	CASSRPVAYEQYF	TGTGCCAGCTCTAGACCCGTGGCCTACGAGCAGTACTTC
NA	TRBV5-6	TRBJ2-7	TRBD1	CASSGRDRGLEYF	TGTGCCAGCAGCGGACGGGACAGGGGTTTGGAGTACTTC
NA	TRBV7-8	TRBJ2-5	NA	CASSLEGTVTQYF	TGTGCCAGCAGCCTCGAAGGCACAGTGACCCAGTACTTC
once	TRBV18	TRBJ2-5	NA	CASSPRTFTGETQYF	TGTGCCAGCTCACCACGGACTTTTACTGGGGAGACCCAGTACTTC
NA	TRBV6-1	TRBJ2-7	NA	CASSDRGYEQYF	TGTGCCAGCAGTGACAGGGGCTACGAGCAGTACTTC
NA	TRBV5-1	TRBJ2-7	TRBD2	CASSPLGAGHEQYF	TGCGCCAGCAGCCCCCTCGGAGCGGGGCACGAGCAGTACTTC
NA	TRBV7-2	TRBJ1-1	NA	CASSLVAGNTEAFF	TGTGCCAGCAGCTTAGTAGCGGGGAACACTGAAGCTTTCTTT
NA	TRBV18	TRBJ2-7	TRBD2	CASSPTSGSSGEQYF	TGTGCCAGCTCACCGACTAGCGGGTCTTCGGGCGAGCAGTACTTC